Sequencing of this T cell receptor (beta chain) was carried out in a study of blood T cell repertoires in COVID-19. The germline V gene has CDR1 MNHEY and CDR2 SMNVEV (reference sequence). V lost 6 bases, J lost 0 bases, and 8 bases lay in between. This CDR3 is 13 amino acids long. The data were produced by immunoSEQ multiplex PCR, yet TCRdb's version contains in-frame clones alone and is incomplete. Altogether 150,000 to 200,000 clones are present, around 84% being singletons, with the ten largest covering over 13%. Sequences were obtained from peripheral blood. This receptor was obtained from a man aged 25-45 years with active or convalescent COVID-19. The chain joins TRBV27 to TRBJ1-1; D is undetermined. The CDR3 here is CASSLTLNTEAFF. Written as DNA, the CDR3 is TGTGCCAGCAGCCTCACATTGAACACTGAAGCTTTCTTT.